A selection of T cell receptor beta chains follows, all from one sample in a study of cytomegalovirus exposure and HLA in healthy donors. Only in-frame clones appear in the TCRdb table, and some are missing; sequencing was by immunoSEQ multiplex PCR. The specimen's table records fewer than 100,000 clones. Sequenced: PBMCs. The source of these receptors is a man aged 45 to 65 in good health and CMV-seronegative. Each CDR3 is given with its conserved first and last residue.

v_gene	len	j_gene	CDR3aa
TRBV5-1	15	TRBJ1-4	CASRPQGVHNEKLFF
TRBV9	16	TRBJ2-5	CASSVAASGGLETQYF
TRBV6-1	14	TRBJ1-4	CASIRGATNEKLFF
TRBV11-2	17	TRBJ2-2	CASSLQVGGQDTGELFF
TRBV29-1	12	TRBJ2-7	CSGGDSAYEQYF
TRBV29-1	13	TRBJ2-1	CSVGRQPYNEQFF
TRBV7-8	16	TRBJ2-3	CASSLNAGGPGDTQYF
TRBV9	17	TRBJ2-3	CASSPVGSGASTDTQYF
TRBV5-1	14	TRBJ2-5	CASAQYRVQETQYF
TRBV6-1	15	TRBJ1-1	CASTPFGAVNTEAFF
TRBV7-6	13	TRBJ2-7	CASSLSGGSEQYF
TRBV4-1	16	TRBJ1-6	CASSQDFRQTNSPLHF
TRBV7-3	14	TRBJ1-1	CASSLRDRNTEAFF
TRBV9	16	TRBJ2-5	CASSVVSGGAQETQYF
TRBV27	13	TRBJ2-7	CASSGQGIGEQYF
TRBV9	15	TRBJ1-3	CASGTAYLSGNTIYF
TRBV9	17	TRBJ1-3	CASSVELGESSGNTIYF
TRBV6-4	14	TRBJ2-4	CASGSGGVKNIQYF
TRBV28	13	TRBJ1-4	CASRTSLWEKLFF
TRBV4-1	15	TRBJ1-2	CASSPGGTVYYGYTF
TRBV7-8	17	TRBJ2-4	CASSLTEPRGGVYGQYF
TRBV7-9	14	TRBJ2-5	CASSFQGTQETQYF
TRBV7-9	12	TRBJ2-7	CASSSGNPEQYF
TRBV7-6	14	TRBJ2-7	CASSLAGGTYEQYF
TRBV5-1	10	TRBJ2-7	CASSDSEQYF
TRBV6-5	15	TRBJ2-7	CASSYYRTGPYEQYF
TRBV7-9	15	TRBJ1-2	CASSPGQGIFYGYTF
TRBV29-1	17	TRBJ2-7	CSVEDGVGGENSYEQYF
TRBV14	13	TRBJ1-1	CASSFQMNTEAFF
TRBV4-3	16	TRBJ2-4	CASSQESGVAKNIQYF
TRBV7-9	16	.	CASSPRGLAGAYEQYF
TRBV27	14	TRBJ1-1	CASSPITGYTEAFF
TRBV28	15	TRBJ2-7	CASRLGQSISYEQYF
TRBV7-9	16	TRBJ1-1	CASSLGTGTPNTEAFF
TRBV6-6	13	TRBJ2-2	CASSYGQGGELFF
TRBV19	12	TRBJ1-5	CASSDTGVDQHF
TRBV28	15	TRBJ2-7	CASESEGTSGYEQYF
TRBV11-2	16	TRBJ2-1	CASSYQTGAEGTGQFF
TRBV12-5	13	TRBJ2-5	CASAGGGGQTQYF
TRBV4-2	15	TRBJ1-1	CASSQDPTGVTEAFF
TRBV6-5	16	TRBJ2-5	CASSYSEAFGLETQYF
TRBV9	15	TRBJ2-7	CASSVASNAGYEQYF
TRBV19	14	TRBJ1-2	CASRRQGPDYGYTF
TRBV28	13	TRBJ2-7	CASRTQGSYEQYF
TRBV6-1	16	TRBJ1-2	CASSDGTGLYIDGYTF
TRBV19	14	TRBJ2-1	CASSTRDRANEQFF
TRBV2	13	TRBJ1-6	CASRTQGGSPLHF
TRBV7-3	15	TRBJ2-1	CASSFRAGGRNEQFF
TRBV5-1	14	TRBJ2-7	CASYRDRGSYEQYF
TRBV5-1	15	TRBJ2-7	CASSRAGGMDYEQYF
TRBV7-9	15	TRBJ1-6	CAKPRTGRSNSPLHF
TRBV4-1	14	TRBJ2-3	CASSQERGGDTQYF
TRBV14	15	TRBJ1-6	CASSQGDSQDSPLHF
TRBV4-3	15	TRBJ2-5	CASSQDLGQGREQYF
TRBV28	12	TRBJ1-2	CASRENRGGYTF
TRBV5-1	15	TRBJ2-1	CASSTGTSGGNEQFF
TRBV5-5	14	TRBJ2-1	CASAGPLLYNEQFF